Listed here are 13 T cell receptor beta chains from one sample, sequenced in a study of T cell responses to AZD1222 COVID-19 vaccine (dated by TCRdb to the early 2020s). The sample's time point label is to be understood as: baseline before first vaccination. Sample treatment or condition, as interpreted from the label and publication: meningococcal conjugate vaccine given as trial control. Libraries were made using the immunoSEQ multiplex PCR assay. TCRdb provides this immuneACCESS table in a form limited to in-frame rearrangements. Some clones are lacking; in checked studies, under half of them reflect an unresolved V gene, and why the rest are absent is not known. The sample profile shows more than 140,000 clones; approximately 93% of them were found once. The ten most abundant clones make up 0.91% of the sample. Sequenced here: peripheral blood, sampled on day 0 of MenACWY control vaccination. The receptors were sampled from an adult in good health.

The V and J genes are TRBV5-4 and TRBJ2-5; D is uncertain. Trimming left V 4 bases short and J 5 bases short, with 18 bases between. Germline values: CDR1 SGHNT, CDR2 YYREEE (reference sequence). CDR3 length: 15 amino acids. The CDR3 bases are TGTGCCAGCAGCCTGGGTTTGCTATCGTGGGAGACCCAGTACTTC. Protein: CASSLGLLSWETQYF. Full variable domain (missing parts from reference TRBV5-4 and TRBJ2-5): ETGVTQSPTHLIKTRGQQVTLRCSSQSGHNTVSWYQQALGQGPQFIFQYYREEENGRGNFPPRFSGLQFPNYSSELNVNALELDDSALYLCASSLGLLSWETQYFGPGTRLLVL.

Regarding this clone: The same CDR3 also results from other DNA sequences found in this sample. The chain employs TRBV5-1 and TRBJ1-3; D may be TRBD1 (5 bases). V was trimmed by 3 bases and J by 2 bases, leaving 9 bases between them. This CDR3 region has 14 residues. Germline assignment: CDR1 SGHRS and CDR2 YFSETQ. Here the CDR3 DNA reads TGCGCCAGCAGCTCCGGGGGTACTGGAAACACCATATATTTT. Its translation is CASSSGGTGNTIYF.

The chain uses TRBV10-3 and TRBJ1-1; no firm D call. Per germline, CDR1 ENHRY and CDR2 SYGVKD. This CDR3 has 15 residues. With 3 bases removed from V and 0 bases from J, the gap between germline ends came to 11 bases. The chain's CDR3 is CAISDTRSLNTEAFF. The CDR3 nucleotides are TGTGCCATCAGTGACACTAGGTCGCTGAACACTGAAGCTTTCTTT.

The chain recombines TRBV27 with TRBJ2-7; D is perhaps TRBD2 (6 bases). Trimming removed 4 bases from V and 2 bases from J, with 9 bases in between. CDR3 length: 13 residues. Germline lookup yields CDR1 MNHEY and CDR2 SMNVEV (reference sequence). The CDR3 bases are TGTGCCAGCAGTTGGGGGGAGGCCTACGAGCAGTACTTC. Its protein product is CASSWGEAYEQYF.

The chain combines TRBV29-1 with TRBJ2-1; 9 bases align to TRBD2. The CDR3 consists of 14 residues. V lost 5 bases, J lost 9 bases, and 11 bases stayed unmatched. From germline, CDR1 is SQVTM and CDR2 ANQGSEA. The CDR3 region has the DNA TGCAGCGTTATCGTTAGCGGGAGAGACGGTGAGCAGTTCTTC. Residues: CSVIVSGRDGEQFF.

V and J are TRBV2 and TRBJ1-4; D unresolved. With 6 bases removed from V and 10 bases from J, the gap between germline ends came to 9 bases. There are 11 residues in the CDR3. Per germline, CDR1 SNHLY and CDR2 FYNNEI. The CDR3 DNA follows: TGTGCCAGCAGCCTCGGCGGAAAACTGTTTTTT. Its protein is CASSLGGKLFF.

This chain connects TRBV3-1 (or the pseudogene TRBV3-2) to TRBJ1-1; D unresolved. The CDR3 consists of 14 residues. The V and J ends lost 2 bases and 4 bases respectively, with 11 bases between them. CDR1 and CDR2 (germline): LGHDT, YNNKEL (reference sequence). The CDR3 is CASSQSPGSTEAFF. DNA of the CDR3: TGTGCCAGCAGCCAAAGCCCGGGGTCCACTGAAGCTTTCTTT.

The chain couples TRBV5-5 to TRBJ2-7; tentatively, D is TRBD2 (5 bases). Trimming took 2 bases from V and 3 from J, leaving 15 bases between them. There are 15 residues in the CDR3. CDR1 is SGHKS and CDR2 is YYEKEE in the germline V gene (reference sequence). CDR3 protein: CASSLFGEYDYEQYF. The CDR3 bases are TGTGCCAGCAGCTTATTCGGGGAGTATGACTACGAGCAGTACTTC.

The chain recombines TRBV3-1 (or the pseudogene TRBV3-2) with TRBJ2-3; D ambiguous. Trimming cost V 3 bases and J 1 base, with 8 bases left between them. The CDR3 runs 14 residues. Germline CDR1 LGHDT, CDR2 YNNKEL (reference sequence). The CDR3 sequence: CASSQRDGTDTQYF. For the CDR3, the DNA is TGTGCCAGCAGCCAGAGAGATGGCACAGATACGCAGTATTTT.

The chain combines TRBV19 with TRBJ1-1, with 8 bases fitting TRBD1. This CDR3 spans 14 amino acids. Trimming cost V 5 bases and J 1 base; bases outside gene matches: 3. Germline lookup yields CDR1 LNHDA and CDR2 SQIVND (reference sequence). CDR3 in amino acids: CASSAGQGNTEAFF. The CDR3 DNA reads as TGTGCCAGTAGTGCCGGACAGGGGAACACTGAAGCTTTCTTT.

The chain links TRBV27 to TRBJ1-3; no definite D call. The ends were cut back, 5 bases at V and 0 bases at J, with 8 bases in the middle. Germline V lookup: CDR1 MNHEY, CDR2 SMNVEV (reference sequence). The CDR3 runs to 14 residues. The CDR3 loop is CASSPASSGNTIYF. In DNA, the CDR3 is TGTGCCAGCAGTCCCGCCTCCTCTGGAAACACCATATATTTT.

The J gene is TRBJ1-4, the V gene TRBV4-2, with unresolved D. The CDR3 totals 16 residues. CDR1 and CDR2 (germline): LGHNA, YNFKEQ. Trimming pared 0 bases from V and 4 bases from J, leaving 12 bases between. CDR3 nucleotide sequence: TGTGCCAGCAGCCAAGACGGGGAAGGGTTTAATGAAAAACTGTTTTTT. It translates to CASSQDGEGFNEKLFF.

This chain joins TRBV19 and TRBJ2-3, with TRBD2 matching over 8 bases. J lost 5 bases, V lost 3 bases, and 4 bases had no gene match. The germline CDR1 and CDR2 sequences are LNHDA and SQIVND (reference sequence). The CDR3 runs to 14 residues. The CDR3: CASSMGLAGDTQYF. CDR3 bases: TGTGCCAGTAGTATGGGTCTAGCGGGAGATACGCAGTATTTT.